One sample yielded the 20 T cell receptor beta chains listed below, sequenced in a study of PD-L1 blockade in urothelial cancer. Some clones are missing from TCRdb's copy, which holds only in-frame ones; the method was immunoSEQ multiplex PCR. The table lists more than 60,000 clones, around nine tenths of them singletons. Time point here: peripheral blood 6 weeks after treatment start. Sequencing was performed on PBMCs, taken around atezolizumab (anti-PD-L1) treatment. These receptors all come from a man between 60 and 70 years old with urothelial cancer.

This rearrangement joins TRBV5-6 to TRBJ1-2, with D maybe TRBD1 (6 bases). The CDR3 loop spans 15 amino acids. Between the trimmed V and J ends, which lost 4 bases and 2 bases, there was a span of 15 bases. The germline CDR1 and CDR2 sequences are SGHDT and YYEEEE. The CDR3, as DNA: TGTGCCAGCAGCCAAAGGACAGCCTCGAACTATGGCTACACCTTC. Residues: CASSQRTASNYGYTF. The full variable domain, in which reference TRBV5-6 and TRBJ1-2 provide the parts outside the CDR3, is DAGVTQSPTHLIKTRGQQVTLRCSPKSGHDTVSWYQQALGQGPQFIFQYYEEEERQRGNFPDRFSGHQFPNYSSELNVNALLLGDSALYLCASSQRTASNYGYTFGSGTRLTVV.

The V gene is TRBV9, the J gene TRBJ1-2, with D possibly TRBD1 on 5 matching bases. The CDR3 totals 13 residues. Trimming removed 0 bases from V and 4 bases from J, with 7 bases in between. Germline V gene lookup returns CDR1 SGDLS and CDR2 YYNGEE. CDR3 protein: CASSVGQPYGYTF. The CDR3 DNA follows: TGTGCCAGCAGCGTAGGACAGCCCTATGGCTACACCTTC.

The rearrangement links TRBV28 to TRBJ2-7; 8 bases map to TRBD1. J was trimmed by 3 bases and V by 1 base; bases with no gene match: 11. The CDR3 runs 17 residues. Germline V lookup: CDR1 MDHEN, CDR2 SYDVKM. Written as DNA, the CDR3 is TGTGCCAGCAGTTTATTCCCCCCAGGACAGGGAGTCTACGAGCAGTACTTC. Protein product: CASSLFPPGQGVYEQYF. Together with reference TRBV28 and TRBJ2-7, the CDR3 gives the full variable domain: DVKVTQSSRYLVKRTGEKVFLECVQDMDHENMFWYRQDPGLGLRLIYFSYDVKMKEKGDIPEGYSVSREKKERFSLILESASTNQTSMYLCASSLFPPGQGVYEQYFGPGTRLTVT.

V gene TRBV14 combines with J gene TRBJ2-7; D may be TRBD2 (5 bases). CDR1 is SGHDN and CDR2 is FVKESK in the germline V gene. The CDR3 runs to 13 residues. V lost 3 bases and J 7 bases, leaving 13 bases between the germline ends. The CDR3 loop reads CASSQGEGREQYF. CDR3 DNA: TGTGCCAGCAGCCAGGGCGAGGGCCGGGAGCAGTACTTC.

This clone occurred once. The CDR3 loop reads CASSFSGSGDEQFF. In nucleotides, the CDR3 is TGTGCCAGCAGCTTCAGCGGGAGTGGCGATGAGCAGTTCTTC. V is TRBV5-4 and J is TRBJ2-1, with TRBD2 matching 8 bases. The CDR3 sequence is 14 residues long. CDR1 is SGHNT, CDR2 YYREEE, per germline (reference sequence). The trim removed 2 bases at V and 8 bases at J, leaving 6 bases unmatched.

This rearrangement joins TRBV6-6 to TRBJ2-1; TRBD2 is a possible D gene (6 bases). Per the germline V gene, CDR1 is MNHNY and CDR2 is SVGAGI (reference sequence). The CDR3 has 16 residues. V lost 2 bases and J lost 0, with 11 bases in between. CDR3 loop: CASSYPHGGSYNEQFF. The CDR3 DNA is TGTGCCAGCAGTTACCCGCACGGGGGCTCCTACAATGAGCAGTTCTTC.

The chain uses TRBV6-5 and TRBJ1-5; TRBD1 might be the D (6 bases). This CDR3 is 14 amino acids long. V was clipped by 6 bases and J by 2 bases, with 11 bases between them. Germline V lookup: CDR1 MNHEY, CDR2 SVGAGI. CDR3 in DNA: TGTGCCAGCAGACACACAGGGCGCAATCAGCCCCAGCATTTT. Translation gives CASRHTGRNQPQHF.

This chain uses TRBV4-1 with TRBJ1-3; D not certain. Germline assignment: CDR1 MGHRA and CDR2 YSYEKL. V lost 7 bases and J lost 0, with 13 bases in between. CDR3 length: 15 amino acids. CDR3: CASNCKTRSGNTIYF. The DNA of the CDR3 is TGCGCCAGCAACTGCAAGACACGCTCTGGAAACACCATATATTTT.

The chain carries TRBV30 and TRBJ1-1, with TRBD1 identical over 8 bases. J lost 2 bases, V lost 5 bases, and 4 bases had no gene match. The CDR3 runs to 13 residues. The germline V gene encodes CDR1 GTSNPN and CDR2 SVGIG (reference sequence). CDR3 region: CAWDRGLNTEAFF. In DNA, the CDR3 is TGTGCCTGGGACAGGGGCCTAAACACTGAAGCTTTCTTT.

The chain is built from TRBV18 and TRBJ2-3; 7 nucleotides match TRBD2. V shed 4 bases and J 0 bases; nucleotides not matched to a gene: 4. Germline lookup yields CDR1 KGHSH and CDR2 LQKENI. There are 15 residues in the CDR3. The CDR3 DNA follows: TGTGCCAGCTCACTCGGACTAGAAAGCACAGATACGCAGTATTTT. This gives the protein CASSLGLESTDTQYF. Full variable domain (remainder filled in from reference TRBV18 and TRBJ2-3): NAGVMQNPRHLVRRRGQEARLRCSPMKGHSHVYWYRQLPEEGLKFMVYLQKENIIDESGMPKERFSAEFPKEGPSILRIQQVVRGDSAAYFCASSLGLESTDTQYFGPGTRLTVL.

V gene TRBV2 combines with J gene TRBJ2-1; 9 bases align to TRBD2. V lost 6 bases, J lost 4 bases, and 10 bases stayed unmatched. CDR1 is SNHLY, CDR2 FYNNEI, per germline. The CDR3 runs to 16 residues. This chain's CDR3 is CASSVSRTSEYNEQFF. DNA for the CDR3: TGTGCCAGCAGCGTCAGTAGGACTAGCGAATACAATGAGCAGTTCTTC. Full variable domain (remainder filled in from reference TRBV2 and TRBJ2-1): EPEVTQTPSHQVTQMGQEVILRCVPISNHLYFYWYRQILGQKVEFLVSFYNNEISEKSEIFDDQFSVERPDGSNFTLKIRSTKLEDSAMYFCASSVSRTSEYNEQFFGPGTRLTVL.

CDR3 sequence: CASSLGQGAQYF. CDR3 DNA: TGTGCCAGCAGCCTCGGACAGGGGGCCCAGTACTTC. This sequence joins TRBV13 and TRBJ2-5; 10 bases are a match to TRBD1. V trimming: 5 bases; J trimming: 9 bases; junction bases outside the gene matches: 3. CDR1 PRHDT and CDR2 FYEKMQ come from the germline V gene (reference sequence). This CDR3 has 12 amino acids.

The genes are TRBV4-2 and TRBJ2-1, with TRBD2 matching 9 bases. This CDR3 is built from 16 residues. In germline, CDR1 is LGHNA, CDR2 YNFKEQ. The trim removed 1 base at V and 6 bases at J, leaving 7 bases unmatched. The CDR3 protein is CASSQGAGGQPNEQFF. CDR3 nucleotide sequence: TGTGCCAGCAGCCAAGGAGCGGGAGGACAACCCAATGAGCAGTTCTTC.

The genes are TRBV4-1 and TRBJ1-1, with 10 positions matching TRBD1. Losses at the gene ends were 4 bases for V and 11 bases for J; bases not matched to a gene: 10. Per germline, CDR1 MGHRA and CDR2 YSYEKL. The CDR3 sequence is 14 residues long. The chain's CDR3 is CASSPGTGARRAFF. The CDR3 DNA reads TGCGCCAGCAGCCCCGGGACAGGGGCTCGGCGCGCTTTCTTT.

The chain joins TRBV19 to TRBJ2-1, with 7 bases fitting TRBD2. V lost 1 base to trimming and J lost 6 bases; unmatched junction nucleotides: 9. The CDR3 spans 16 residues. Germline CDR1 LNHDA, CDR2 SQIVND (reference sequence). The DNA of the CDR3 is TGTGCCAGTAGTATAGGGGTGGGAGGGCCTAGCAATGAGCAGTTCTTC. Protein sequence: CASSIGVGGPSNEQFF.

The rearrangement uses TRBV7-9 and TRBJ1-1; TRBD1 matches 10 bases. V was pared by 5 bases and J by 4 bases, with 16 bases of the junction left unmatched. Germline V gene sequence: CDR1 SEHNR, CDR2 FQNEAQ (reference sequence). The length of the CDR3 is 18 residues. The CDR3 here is CASSRRTTGGASGTEAFF. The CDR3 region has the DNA TGTGCCAGCAGCAGACGGACGACAGGGGGCGCGTCGGGCACTGAAGCTTTCTTT. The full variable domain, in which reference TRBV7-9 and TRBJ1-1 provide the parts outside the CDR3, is DTGVSQNPRHKITKRGQNVTFRCDPISEHNRLYWYRQTLGQGPEFLTYFQNEAQLEKSRLLSDRFSAERPKGSFSTLEIQRTEQGDSAMYLCASSRRTTGGASGTEAFFGQGTRLTVV.

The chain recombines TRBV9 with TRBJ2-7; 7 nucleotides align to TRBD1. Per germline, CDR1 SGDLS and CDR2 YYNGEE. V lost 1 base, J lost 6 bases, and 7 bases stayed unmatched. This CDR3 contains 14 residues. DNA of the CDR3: TGTGCCAGCAGCGTATGGGACAGACGGGGCGAGCAGTACTTC. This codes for CASSVWDRRGEQYF.

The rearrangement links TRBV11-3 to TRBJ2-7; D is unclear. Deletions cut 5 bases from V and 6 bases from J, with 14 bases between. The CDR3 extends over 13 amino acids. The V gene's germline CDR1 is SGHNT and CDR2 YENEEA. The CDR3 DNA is TGTGCCAGCAGCGCCTATGAGACACCCGAGCAGTACTTC. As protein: CASSAYETPEQYF.

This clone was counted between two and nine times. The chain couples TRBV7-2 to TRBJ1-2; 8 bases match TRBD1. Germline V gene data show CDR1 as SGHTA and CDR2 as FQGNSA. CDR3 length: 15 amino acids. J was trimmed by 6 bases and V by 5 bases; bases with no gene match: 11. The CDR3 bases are TGTGCCAGCAGCAAGACAGGGGAGGTGACGGATGGCTACACCTTC. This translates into CASSKTGEVTDGYTF.

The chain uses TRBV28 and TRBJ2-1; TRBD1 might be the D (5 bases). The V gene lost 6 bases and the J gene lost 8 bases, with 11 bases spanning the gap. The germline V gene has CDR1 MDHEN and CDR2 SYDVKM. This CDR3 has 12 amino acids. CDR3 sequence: CASRTIGDEQFF. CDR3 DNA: TGTGCCAGCAGAACGATAGGGGATGAGCAGTTCTTC.